Sequencing of this T cell receptor beta chain was carried out in a study of T cells after yellow fever vaccination. This CDR3 has 14 amino acids. Trimming pared 3 bases from V and 0 bases from J, leaving 8 bases between. MiXCR, applied by TCRdb to the 5' RACE reads, yields one record per CDR3 protein. This sample carries about 260,000 distinct CDR3 sequences, about 5.2% of them seen once, and the ten largest clones take less than 3.5%. The table lists this clonotype with a few counts. This material consisted of CD4+ T cells sorted from PBMCs, taken on the day of the yellow fever booster vaccination. This chain links TRBV12-3 or TRBV12-4 with TRBJ1-1, with D hard to call. The sequence derives from a man younger than 35 who received the YFV17D yellow fever vaccine. CDR3 sequence (DNA): TGTGCCAGCAGTTTTCTCCGGCTGAACACTGAAGCTTTCTTT. This sequence encodes CASSFLRLNTEAFF.